The clone carrying this TCR beta chain showed up just a few times. cDNA prepared by RNA extraction and subsequent reverse transcription served as the template for sequencing. Some clones are missing from TCRdb's copy, which holds only in-frame ones; the method was immunoSEQ multiplex PCR. Of under 200,000 clones in the sample, around three fifths are singletons; the top ten hold around 0.9%. These data are taken from a study of CD8+ T cells in alopecia areata. Indicated treatment: oral pan-JAK inhibitor, 5-10 mg twice daily. The CDR3 has 17 amino acids. Per the germline V gene, CDR1 is SGHAT and CDR2 is FQNNGV. V lost 5 bases, J lost 0 bases, and 6 bases stayed unmatched.

The sequence derives from a human donor with alopecia areata. The material sequenced was CD4+ T cells sorted from blood, taken at week 4, from a patient treated with tofacitinib. The chain couples TRBV11-2 to TRBJ2-6; TRBD1 aligns across 8 bases. The CDR3, as DNA: TGTGCCAGCAGCGTGGACAGGGCCACCTCTGGGGCCAACGTCCTGACTTTC. Its translation is CASSVDRATSGANVLTF.